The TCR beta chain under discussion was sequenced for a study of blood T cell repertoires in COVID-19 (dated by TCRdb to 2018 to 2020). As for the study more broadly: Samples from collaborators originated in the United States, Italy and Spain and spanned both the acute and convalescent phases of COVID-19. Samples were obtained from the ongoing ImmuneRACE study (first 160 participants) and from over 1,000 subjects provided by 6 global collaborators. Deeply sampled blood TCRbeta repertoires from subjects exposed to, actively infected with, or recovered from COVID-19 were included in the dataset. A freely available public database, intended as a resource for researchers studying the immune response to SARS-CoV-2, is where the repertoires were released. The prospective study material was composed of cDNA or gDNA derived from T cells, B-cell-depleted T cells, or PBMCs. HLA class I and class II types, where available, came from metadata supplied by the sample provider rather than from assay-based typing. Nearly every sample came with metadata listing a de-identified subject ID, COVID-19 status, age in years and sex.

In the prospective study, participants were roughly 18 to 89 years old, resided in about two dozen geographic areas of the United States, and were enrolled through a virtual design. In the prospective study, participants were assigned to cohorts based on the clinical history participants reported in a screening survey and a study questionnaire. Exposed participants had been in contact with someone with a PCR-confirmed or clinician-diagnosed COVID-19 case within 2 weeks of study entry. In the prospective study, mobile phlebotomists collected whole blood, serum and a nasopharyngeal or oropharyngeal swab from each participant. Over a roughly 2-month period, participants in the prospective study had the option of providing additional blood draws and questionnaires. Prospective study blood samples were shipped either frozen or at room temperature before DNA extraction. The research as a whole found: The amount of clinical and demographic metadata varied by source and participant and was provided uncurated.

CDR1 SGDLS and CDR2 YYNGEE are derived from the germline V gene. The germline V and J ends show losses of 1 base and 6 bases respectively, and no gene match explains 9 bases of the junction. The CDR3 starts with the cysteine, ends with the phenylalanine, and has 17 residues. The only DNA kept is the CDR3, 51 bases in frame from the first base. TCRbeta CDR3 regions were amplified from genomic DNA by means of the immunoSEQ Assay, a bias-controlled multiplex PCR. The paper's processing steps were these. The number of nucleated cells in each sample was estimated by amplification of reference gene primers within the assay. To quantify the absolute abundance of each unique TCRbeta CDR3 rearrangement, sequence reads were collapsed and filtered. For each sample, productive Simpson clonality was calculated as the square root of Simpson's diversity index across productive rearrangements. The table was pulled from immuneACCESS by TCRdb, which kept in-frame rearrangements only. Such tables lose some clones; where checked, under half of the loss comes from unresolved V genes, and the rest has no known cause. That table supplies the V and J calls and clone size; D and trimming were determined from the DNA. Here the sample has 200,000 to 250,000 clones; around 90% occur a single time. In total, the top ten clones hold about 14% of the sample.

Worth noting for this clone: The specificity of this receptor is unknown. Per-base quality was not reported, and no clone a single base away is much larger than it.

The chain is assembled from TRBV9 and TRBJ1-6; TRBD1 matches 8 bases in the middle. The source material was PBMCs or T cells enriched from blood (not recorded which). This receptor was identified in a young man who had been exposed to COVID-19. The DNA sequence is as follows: TGTGCCAGCAGCGTACAGGGGGCCCTTTCTCCTAATTCACCCCTCCACTTT. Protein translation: CASSVQGALSPNSPLHF. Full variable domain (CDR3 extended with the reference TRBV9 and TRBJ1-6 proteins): DSGVTQTPKHLITATGQRVTLRCSPRSGDLSVYWYQQSLDQGLQFLIQYYNGEERAKGNILERFSAQQFPDLHSELNLSSLELGDSALYFCASSVQGALSPNSPLHFGNGTRLTVT.